This TCR beta chain came from a study of T cells after yellow fever vaccination. Overall study: Libraries from low-cell-number fractions were prepared with the SMART-Seq v4 Ultra Low Input RNA kit. General study points: Post-booster repertoires contained most primary-vaccination clones again (approximately 95% CD4, approximately 88% CD8). FACS-sorted repertoires might harbor abundant contaminating clonotypes from the bulk population. Faster peaking, at day 5 versus 15, marked a secondary response that was weaker.

This clonotype has at least ten counts. The antigen is undetermined. TCRdb re-called the 5' RACE reads through MiXCR, storing one row per CDR3 protein. Among around 350,000 distinct CDR3 sequences listed, 6% to 8% were seen once. The ends lost 2 bases at V and 8 bases at J; junction bases unmatched: 4. Germline CDR1 MNHEY, CDR2 SMNVEV (reference sequence). The length of the CDR3 is 15 residues. J is TRBJ1-6 and V is TRBV27; TRBD1 matches at 9 bases. This clonotype was obtained from a man aged 25 to 45 who received the YFV17D yellow fever vaccine. Material: PBMCs, obtained 5 days after the yellow fever booster vaccination. The CDR3 loop is CASSLSTGGDSPLHF. The CDR3 DNA sequence: TGTGCCAGCAGTTTAAGTACAGGGGGCGATTCACCCCTCCACTTT.